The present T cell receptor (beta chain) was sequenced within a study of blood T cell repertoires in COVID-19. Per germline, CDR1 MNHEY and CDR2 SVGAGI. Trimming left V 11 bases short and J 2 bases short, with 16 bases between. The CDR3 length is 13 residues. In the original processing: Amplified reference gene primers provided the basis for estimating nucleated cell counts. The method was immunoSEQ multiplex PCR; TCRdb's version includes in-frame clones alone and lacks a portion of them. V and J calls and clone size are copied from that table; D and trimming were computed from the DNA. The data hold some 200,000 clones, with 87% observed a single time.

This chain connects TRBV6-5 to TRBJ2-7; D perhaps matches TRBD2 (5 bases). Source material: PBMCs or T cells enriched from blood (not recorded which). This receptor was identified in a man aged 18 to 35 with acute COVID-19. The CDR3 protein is CAVLKRLPYEQYF. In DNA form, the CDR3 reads TGTGCCGTACTTAAGCGGCTCCCCTACGAGCAGTACTTC.